This record concerns one T cell receptor beta chain sequence. This specimen comes from a study of tumor and adjacent non-tumor tissue in lung cancer. CDR1 and CDR2 from the germline V gene are GTSNPN and SVGIG (reference sequence). This CDR3 has 12 amino acids. Trimming cost V 3 bases and J 1 base, with 6 bases left between them. No cell sorting was done before RNA was extracted from the tissue. This non-tumor lung sample came from over 3 cm beyond the tumor edge. Three rounds of nested PCR, following a modified ARM-PCR protocol, produced the TCRbeta library. TCRdb redid the calling of the multiplex PCR reads with MiXCR, one entry per CDR3 protein. The data contain under 75,000 distinct CDR3 sequences, around 70% of them singletons.

This receptor was taken from a woman in her 50s with non-small cell lung cancer. The sequenced material came from distant non-tumor lung tissue. The chain employs TRBV30 and TRBJ1-2; D remains ambiguous. CDR3 amino acids: CAWSHGNYGYTF. The DNA of the CDR3 is TGTGCCTGGAGCCACGGTAACTATGGCTACACCTTC. The full variable domain, its missing parts supplied by reference TRBV30 and TRBJ1-2, is SQTIHQWPATLVQPVGSPLSLECTVEGTSNPNLYWYRQAAGRGLQLLFYSVGIGQISSEVPQNLSASRPQDRQFILSSKKLLLSDSGFYLCAWSHGNYGYTFGSGTRLTVV.